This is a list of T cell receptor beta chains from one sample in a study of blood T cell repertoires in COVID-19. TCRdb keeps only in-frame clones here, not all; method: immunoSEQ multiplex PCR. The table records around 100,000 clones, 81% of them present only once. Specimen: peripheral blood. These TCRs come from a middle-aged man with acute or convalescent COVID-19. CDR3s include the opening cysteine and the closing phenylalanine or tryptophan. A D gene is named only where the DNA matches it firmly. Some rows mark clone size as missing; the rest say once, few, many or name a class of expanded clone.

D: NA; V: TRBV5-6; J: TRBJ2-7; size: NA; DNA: TGTGCCAGCAGCTTGGGGGGCACCTACGAGCAGTACTTC; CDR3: CASSLGGTYEQYF
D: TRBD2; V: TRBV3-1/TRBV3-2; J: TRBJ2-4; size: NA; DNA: TGTGCCAGCAGCCAAGGGGGACTAGCTCTCAACATTCAGTACTTC; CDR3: CASSQGGLALNIQYF
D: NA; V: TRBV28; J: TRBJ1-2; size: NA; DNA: TGTGCCAGCAGTTTGCTTCTGGGGGAGGGATTTGGCTACACCTTC; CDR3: CASSLLLGEGFGYTF
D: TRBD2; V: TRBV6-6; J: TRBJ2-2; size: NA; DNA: TGTGCCAGCAGCTCACACGGGGGGGCTTTGGACGGGGAGCTGTTTTTT; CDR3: CASSSHGGALDGELFF
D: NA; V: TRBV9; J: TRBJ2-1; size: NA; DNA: TGTGCCAGCAGCGTAGGACAGCGAGACAATGAGCAGTTCTTC; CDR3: CASSVGQRDNEQFF
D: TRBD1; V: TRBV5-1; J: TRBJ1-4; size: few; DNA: TGCGCCAGCAGCTTGGGCAGGACAGGGGCTGACGAAAAACTGTTTTTT; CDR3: CASSLGRTGADEKLFF
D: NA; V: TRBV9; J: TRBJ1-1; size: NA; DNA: TGTGCCAGCACCCCTTTCCGGGGGGGAACTGAAGCTTTCTTT; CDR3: CASTPFRGGTEAFF
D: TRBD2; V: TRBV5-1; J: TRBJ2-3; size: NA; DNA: TGCGCCAGCAGCTCGACTAGCGGGGCCAGGGATACGCAGTATTTT; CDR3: CASSSTSGARDTQYF
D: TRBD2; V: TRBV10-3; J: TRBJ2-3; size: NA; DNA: TGTGCCATCAGCCAGCGGGAGTACACAGATACGCAGTATTTT; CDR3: CAISQREYTDTQYF
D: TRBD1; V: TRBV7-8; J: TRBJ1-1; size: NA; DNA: TGTGCCAGCAGCTTTACAGGGGGTAGGAACACTGAAGCTTTCTTT; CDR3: CASSFTGGRNTEAFF
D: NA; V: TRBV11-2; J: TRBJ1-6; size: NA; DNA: TGTGCCAGCAGCTTAGGGAGTTTCTATAATTCACCCCTCCACTTT; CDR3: CASSLGSFYNSPLHF